This T cell receptor beta chain was captured in a study of cytomegalovirus exposure and HLA in healthy donors. Findings and limits, study-wide: 87-base-pair reads could not separate some V segments, including TRBV6-2 and TRBV6-3. Researchers reported that a few CMV-associated chains were confirmed in vitro as CMV antigen-specific. The only immune exposure information that was available was CMV serostatus.

Worth noting for this clone: What it recognizes is unknown.

PCR employed 60 Vbeta and 13 Jbeta primers. Libraries were prepared by immunoSEQ multiplex PCR; TCRdb keeps only in-frame clonotypes and omits some of them. This sample's table has 45,000 to 50,000 clones. Germline CDR1 and CDR2: SEHNR and FQNEAQ (reference sequence). The CDR3 totals 14 residues. Deletions cut 7 bases from V and 8 bases from J, with 17 bases between. The sample comprised PBMCs. The chain combines TRBV7-9 with TRBJ1-4; D possibly corresponds to TRBD1 (6 bases). This TCR was recovered from a male donor in good health and CMV-seronegative. CDR3 nucleotides: TGTGCCAGCAACAGGGAGGGGCTGAACGAAAAACTGTTTTTT. Its protein product is CASNREGLNEKLFF.